Below, 13 T cell receptor beta chains from the same sample are listed, as sequenced in a study of radiation and T cells in renal cell carcinoma (TCRdb year 2020). Library prep was done by the immunoSEQ multiplex PCR assay. TCRdb limited this immuneACCESS table to in-frame rearrangements with V and J called. A share of clones is missing; checked studies link under half to unresolved V genes, and the rest is unexplained. The sample table shows roughly 170,000 clones, and around 90% are seen once. The top ten clones comprise approximately 10% of the sample. The time point label, as the study defines it: blood 4 weeks post-SBRT, at nephrectomy. Sample treatment or condition, as interpreted from the label and publication: 15 Gy SBRT to primary tumor, nephrectomy 4 weeks later. Sequencing used blood, obtained from a patient whose treatment included radiotherapy and nephrectomy. These receptors originate from a woman aged 45-59 years with renal cell carcinoma.

The chain couples TRBV5-1 to TRBJ1-1; D is perhaps TRBD1 (6 bases). This CDR3 comprises 14 residues. The germline CDR1 and CDR2 sequences are SGHRS and YFSETQ. Between the trimmed V and J ends, which lost 3 bases and 3 bases, there was a span of 12 bases. DNA for the CDR3: TGCGCCAGCAGCTCACAGGGTTGGGACACTGAAGCTTTCTTT. It yields the protein CASSSQGWDTEAFF.

This chain joins TRBV7-3 and TRBJ1-1; D call uncertain. V was cut by 2 bases and J by 1 base, with 5 bases left in between. The CDR3 has 13 amino acids. The germline CDR1 and CDR2 sequences are SGHTA and FQGTGA. DNA of the CDR3: TGTGCCAGCAGCTTACAGGAGAACACTGAAGCTTTCTTT. This translates into CASSLQENTEAFF.

The chain uses TRBV2 and TRBJ1-5, with D uncertain. This CDR3 contains 15 residues. Germline CDR1 and CDR2: SNHLY and FYNNEI. V was pared by 2 bases and J by 1 base, with 9 bases between. CDR3 sequence reads: CASSELARSNQPQHF. The CDR3 DNA sequence: TGTGCCAGCAGTGAACTAGCCAGAAGCAATCAGCCCCAGCATTTT.

J is TRBJ1-1 and V is TRBV9; 7 bases fit TRBD1. V lost 4 bases, J lost 1 base, and 7 bases stayed unmatched. This CDR3 is 15 amino acids long. Germline V gene sequence: CDR1 SGDLS, CDR2 YYNGEE. The CDR3 here is CASSLRQGENTEAFF. CDR3 DNA sequence: TGTGCCAGCAGCCTCAGACAGGGCGAGAACACTGAAGCTTTCTTT.

V gene TRBV4-2 combines with J gene TRBJ2-3; D is undetermined. V was pared by 0 bases and J by 2 bases, with 12 bases between. The CDR3 sequence is 16 residues long. The germline V gene has CDR1 LGHNA and CDR2 YNFKEQ. The CDR3 coding sequence is TGTGCCAGCAGCCAAGATTGGAGATTAGCCACAGATACGCAGTATTTT. Translated, it gives CASSQDWRLATDTQYF.

The J gene is TRBJ1-1, the V gene TRBV11-2; 8 nucleotides agree with TRBD1. The trim removed 5 bases at V and 0 bases at J, leaving 2 bases unmatched. This CDR3 has 14 residues. Germline loops: CDR1 SGHAT, CDR2 FQNNGV. CDR3 DNA: TGTGCCAGCAGCGACAGGGGCATGAACACTGAAGCTTTCTTT. The encoded protein is CASSDRGMNTEAFF.

The chain has TRBV7-2 and TRBJ2-1; the match to TRBD2 covers 11 bases. Germline values: CDR1 SGHTA, CDR2 FQGNSA. The CDR3 length is 16 residues. V gave up 7 bases and J gave up 3 bases; unmatched junction bases: 8. The CDR3 DNA follows: TGTGCCAGCACCAAACTAGCGGGGGAGATCTACAATGAGCAGTTCTTC. Its protein product is CASTKLAGEIYNEQFF.

CDR3 residues: CASSEGQGGRTEAFF. Here the CDR3 DNA reads TGTGCCAGTAGCGAAGGACAGGGTGGTAGGACTGAAGCTTTCTTT. The chain joins TRBV19 to TRBJ1-1, with 8 positions matching TRBD1. Germline assignment: CDR1 LNHDA and CDR2 SQIVND (reference sequence). The CDR3 is 15 amino acids. Trimming cost V 6 bases and J 5 bases; bases outside gene matches: 11.

The chain uses TRBV9 and TRBJ2-7; 11 nucleotides align to TRBD2. CDR3 length equals 16 residues. CDR1 SGDLS and CDR2 YYNGEE come from the germline V gene. V was clipped by 0 bases and J by 4 bases; unmatched bases: 6. The CDR3 is CASSVDSGGAAYEQYF. The CDR3 DNA reads as TGTGCCAGCAGCGTAGATAGCGGGGGGGCCGCGTACGAGCAGTACTTC.

This clone has a handful of counts. The V and J genes are TRBV4-1 and TRBJ2-2; D may be TRBD2 (6 bases). The CDR3 sequence is 12 residues long. V gave up 8 bases and J gave up 5 bases, with 9 bases separating them. Germline V gene lookup returns CDR1 MGHRA and CDR2 YSYEKL. CDR3 protein: CASHGGTGELFF. Written as DNA, the CDR3 is TGCGCCAGCCACGGGGGAACCGGGGAGCTGTTTTTT.

This clone has only one observation. The chain employs TRBV6-1 and TRBJ2-5; 7 positions match TRBD2. Trimming removed 7 bases from V and 1 base from J; junction bases left unmatched: 6. Germline CDR1 is MNHNS and CDR2 is SASEGT. The CDR3 length is 14 residues. The CDR3 DNA follows: TGTGCCAGCAAATCACTAGCGACCCAAGAGACCCAGTACTTC. This translates into CASKSLATQETQYF.

The chain employs TRBV18 and TRBJ2-5; the D gene is possibly TRBD1 (6 bases). CDR3 size: 13 residues. V lost 4 bases and J 2 bases, leaving 8 bases between the germline ends. CDR1 is KGHSH, CDR2 LQKENI, per germline. CDR3: CASSLGQQETQYF. DNA for the CDR3: TGTGCCAGCTCACTCGGACAGCAAGAGACCCAGTACTTC.

The chain links TRBV6-1 to TRBJ1-5; D might be TRBD1 (5 bases). Germline V gives CDR1 MNHNS, CDR2 SASEGT. This CDR3 is 13 amino acids long. With 8 bases removed from V and 4 bases from J, the gap between germline ends came to 12 bases. This CDR3 reads CASGGTGNQPQHF. In DNA, the CDR3 is TGTGCCAGCGGGGGGACTGGGAATCAGCCCCAGCATTTT.